This T cell receptor beta chain was retrieved from a study of blood T cells in healthy people across ages. The study's findings and limits: Conclusively comparing naive with antigen-experienced cells was impossible with unsorted PBMCs. Changes seen in expanded clonotypes were possibly confounded by donor CMV status left unknown.

This CDR3 is built from 14 residues. V lost 0 bases and J lost 4, with 7 bases in between. CDR1 and CDR2 (germline): MNHEY, SMNVEV (reference sequence). Together with a sample-barcoded 5' primer, a J-beta primer mix was included in a second PCR lasting about 7 to 11 cycles. TCRdb reprocessed the 5' RACE reads via MiXCR and lists one record per CDR3 protein. The sample records around 1,700,000 distinct CDR3 sequences, about 28% being singletons. Concerning this clonotype: Its target is not known.

The sample comprised blood. The sequence was collected from a woman in her twenties or thirties in good health. The chain combines TRBV27 with TRBJ1-5; D unresolved. The DNA for the CDR3 is TGTGCCAGCAGTTTATCTGGAGAGAATCAGCCCCAGCATTTT. It codes for CASSLSGENQPQHF.